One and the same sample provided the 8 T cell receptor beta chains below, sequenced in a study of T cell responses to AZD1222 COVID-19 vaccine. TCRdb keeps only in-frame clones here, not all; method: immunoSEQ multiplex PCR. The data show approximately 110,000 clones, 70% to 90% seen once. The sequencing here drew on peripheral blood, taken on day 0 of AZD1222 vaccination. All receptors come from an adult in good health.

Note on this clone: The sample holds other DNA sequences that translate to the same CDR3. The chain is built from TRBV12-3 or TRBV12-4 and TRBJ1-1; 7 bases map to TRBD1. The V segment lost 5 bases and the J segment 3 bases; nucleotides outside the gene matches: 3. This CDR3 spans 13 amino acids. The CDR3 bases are TGTGCCAGCAGTAGACAGGGTGACACTGAAGCTTTCTTT. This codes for CASSRQGDTEAFF.

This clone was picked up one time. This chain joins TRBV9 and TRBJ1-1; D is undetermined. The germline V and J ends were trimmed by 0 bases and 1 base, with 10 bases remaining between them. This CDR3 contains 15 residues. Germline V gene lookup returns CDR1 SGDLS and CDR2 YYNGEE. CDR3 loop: CASSVAPTENTEAFF. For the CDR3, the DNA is TGTGCCAGCAGCGTAGCACCCACAGAGAACACTGAAGCTTTCTTT.

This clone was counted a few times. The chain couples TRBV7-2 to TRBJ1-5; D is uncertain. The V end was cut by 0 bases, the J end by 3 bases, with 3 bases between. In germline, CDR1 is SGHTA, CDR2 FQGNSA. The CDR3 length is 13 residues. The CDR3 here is CASSLAYNQPQHF. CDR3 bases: TGTGCCAGCAGCTTAGCATACAATCAGCCCCAGCATTTT.

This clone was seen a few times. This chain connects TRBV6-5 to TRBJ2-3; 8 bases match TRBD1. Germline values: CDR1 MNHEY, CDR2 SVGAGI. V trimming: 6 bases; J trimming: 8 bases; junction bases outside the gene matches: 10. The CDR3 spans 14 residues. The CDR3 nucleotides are TGTGCCAGCAGCCGCGACAGGGGAAGTGGTACGCAGTATTTT. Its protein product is CASSRDRGSGTQYF.

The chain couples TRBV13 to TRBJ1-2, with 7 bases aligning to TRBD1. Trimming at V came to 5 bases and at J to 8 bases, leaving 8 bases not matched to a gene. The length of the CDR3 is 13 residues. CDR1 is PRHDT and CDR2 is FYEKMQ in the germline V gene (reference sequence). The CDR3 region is CASSKGQLSGYTF. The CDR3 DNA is TGTGCCAGCAGCAAGGGACAGTTGAGCGGCTACACCTTC.

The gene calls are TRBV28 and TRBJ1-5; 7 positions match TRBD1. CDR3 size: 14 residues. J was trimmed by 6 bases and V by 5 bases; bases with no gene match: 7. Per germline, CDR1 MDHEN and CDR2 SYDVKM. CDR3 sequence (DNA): TGTGCCAGCAGTAGCAGGGGGACAAGTCAGCCCCAGCATTTT. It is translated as CASSSRGTSQPQHF.

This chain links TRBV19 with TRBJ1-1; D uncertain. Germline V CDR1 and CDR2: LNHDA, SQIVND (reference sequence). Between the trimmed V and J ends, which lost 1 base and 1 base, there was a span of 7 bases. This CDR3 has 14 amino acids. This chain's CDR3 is CASSIVTTNTEAFF. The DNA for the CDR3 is TGTGCCAGTAGTATAGTTACTACGAACACTGAAGCTTTCTTT. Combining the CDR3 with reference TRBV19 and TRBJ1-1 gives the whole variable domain DGGITQSPKYLFRKEGQNVTLSCEQNLNHDAMYWYRQDPGQGLRLIYYSQIVNDFQKGDIAEGYSVSREKKESFPLTVTSAQKNPTAFYLCASSIVTTNTEAFFGQGTRLTVV.

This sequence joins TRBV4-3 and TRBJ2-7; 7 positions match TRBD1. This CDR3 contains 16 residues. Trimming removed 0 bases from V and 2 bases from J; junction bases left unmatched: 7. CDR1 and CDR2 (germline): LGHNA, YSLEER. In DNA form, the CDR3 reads TGCGCCAGCAGCCAAGATACAGGGGTTTTCGCCTACGAGCAGTACTTC. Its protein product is CASSQDTGVFAYEQYF.